This passage covers 10 T cell receptor beta chains from one sample sequenced in a study of T-cell reconstitution after alpha-beta-depleted transplantation in children. Using unique molecular identifiers, the investigators prepared the TCRbeta library. TCRdb called the PCR reads again in MiXCR, with one record for every CDR3 protein. Of about 400,000 distinct CDR3 sequences detected, 13% appear once; the ten largest clones hold approximately 4.2%. The input for sequencing was PBMCs, taken from the stem cell graft. These receptors all stem from a human donor who donated a stem cell graft to a child with Fanconi anemia.

This clonotype was counted between two and nine times. The chain uses TRBV12-3 or TRBV12-4 and TRBJ1-1; 9 bases fit TRBD1. CDR3 length: 15 residues. J was trimmed by 4 bases and V by 5 bases; bases with no gene match: 8. The CDR3 DNA reads as TGTGCCAGCAGTCCCGGGACAGGGTTGGGCACTGAAGCTTTCTTT. This codes for CASSPGTGLGTEAFF.

This clonotype was seen a few times. This chain links TRBV18 with TRBJ2-1; D might be TRBD1 or TRBD2, each matching 6 bases. The ends were cut back, 4 bases at V and 4 bases at J, with 26 bases in the middle. The CDR3 covers 19 residues. The germline CDR1 and CDR2 sequences are KGHSH and LQKENI. The CDR3 sequence is CASSLQGGGGDTSYNEQFF. As DNA, the CDR3 is TGTGCCAGCTCACTCCAAGGAGGAGGGGGTGATACTTCGTACAATGAGCAGTTCTTC.

This clonotype showed up just a few times. The V gene is TRBV18, the J gene TRBJ1-1, with D unclear. The CDR3 covers 15 residues. The germline V gene encodes CDR1 KGHSH and CDR2 LQKENI. Trimming cost V 2 bases and J 0 bases, with 10 bases left between them. The CDR3 loop reads CASSPNKAVNTEAFF. In DNA, the CDR3 is TGTGCCAGCTCACCAAACAAGGCGGTGAACACTGAAGCTTTCTTT. Drawing the rest from reference TRBV18 and TRBJ1-1, the complete variable domain is NAGVMQNPRHLVRRRGQEARLRCSPMKGHSHVYWYRQLPEEGLKFMVYLQKENIIDESGMPKERFSAEFPKEGPSILRIQQVVRGDSAAYFCASSPNKAVNTEAFFGQGTRLTVV.

Notes on this clonotype: A much bigger clone sits one base away, suggesting this may be a read error. J is TRBJ1-1 and V is TRBV5-1, with D perhaps TRBD1 (6 bases). The CDR3 consists of 13 residues. Germline CDR1 is SGHRS and CDR2 is YFSETQ. V lost 5 bases to trimming and J lost 1 base, with 9 bases between them. This CDR3 reads CASRLTGNTEAFF. CDR3 nucleotide sequence: TGCGCCAGCAGATTGACAGGGAACACTGAAGCTTTCTTT.

This rearrangement joins TRBV3-1 to TRBJ1-1; 10 nucleotides align to TRBD1. Per germline, CDR1 LGHDT and CDR2 YNNKEL (reference sequence). V lost 1 base, J lost 4 bases, and 3 bases stayed unmatched. The CDR3 covers 15 residues. The chain's CDR3 is CASSQGWTGGTEAFF. DNA for the CDR3: TGTGCCAGCAGCCAAGGCTGGACAGGGGGCACTGAAGCTTTCTTT.

This chain uses TRBV25-1 with TRBJ2-7, with a tentative D call TRBD2 (6 bases). The CDR3 totals 13 residues. The germline V gene has CDR1 MGHDK and CDR2 SYGVNS. V lost 0 bases to trimming and J lost 4 bases, with 7 bases between them. CDR3 DNA sequence: TGTGCCAGCAGTGAATATGGGGGGTACGAGCAGTACTTC. It translates to CASSEYGGYEQYF.

The chain has TRBV7-8 and TRBJ2-1, with a weak D call TRBD2 (5 bases). CDR3 length: 16 residues. Germline loops: CDR1 SGHVS, CDR2 FQNEAQ. V dropped 1 base and J dropped 5 bases, with 15 bases sitting between them. CDR3 protein: CASSLGASILDNEQFF. The DNA of the CDR3 is TGTGCCAGCAGCTTAGGGGCCAGTATACTAGACAATGAGCAGTTCTTC.

This clonotype was observed many times. One end of the junction is discordant with germline, which a read error may explain. This rearrangement joins TRBV5-1 to TRBJ2-3; D is possibly TRBD2 (6 bases). The CDR3 has 14 residues. The germline CDR1 and CDR2 sequences are SGHRS and YFSETQ. The CDR3 sequence is CASSLGTSRDTQYF. Here the CDR3 DNA reads TGCGCCAGCAGCTTGGGCACTAGCAGAGATACGCAGTATTTT.

The V call is TRBV9, the J call TRBJ2-7; 7 nucleotides align to TRBD1. Germline V CDR1 and CDR2: SGDLS, YYNGEE. This CDR3 region has 13 residues. J was trimmed by 5 bases and V by 3 bases; bases with no gene match: 5. Here the CDR3 reads CASSARGRDEQYF. Here the CDR3 DNA reads TGTGCCAGCAGCGCGAGGGGGCGGGACGAGCAGTACTTC.

This clonotype was picked up many times. The rearrangement links TRBV7-9 to TRBJ1-6; 8 bases map to TRBD1. Per the germline V gene, CDR1 is SEHNR and CDR2 is FQNEAQ (reference sequence). V trimming: 5 bases; J trimming: 10 bases; junction bases outside the gene matches: 7. This CDR3 comprises 14 residues. The CDR3 DNA reads TGTGCCAGCAGCGGACAACAGGGGGAATCACCCCTCCACTTT. Its translation: CASSGQQGESPLHF.